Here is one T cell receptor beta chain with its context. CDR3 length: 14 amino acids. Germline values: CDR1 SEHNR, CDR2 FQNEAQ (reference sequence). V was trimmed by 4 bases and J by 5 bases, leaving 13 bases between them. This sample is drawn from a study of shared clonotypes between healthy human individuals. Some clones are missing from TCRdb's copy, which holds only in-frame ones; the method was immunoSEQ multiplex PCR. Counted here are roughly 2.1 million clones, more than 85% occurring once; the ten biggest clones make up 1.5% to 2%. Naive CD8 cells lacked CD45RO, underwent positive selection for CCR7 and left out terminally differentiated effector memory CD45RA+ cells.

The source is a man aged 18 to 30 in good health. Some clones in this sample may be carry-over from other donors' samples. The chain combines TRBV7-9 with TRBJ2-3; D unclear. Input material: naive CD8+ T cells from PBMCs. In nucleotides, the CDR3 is TGTGCCAGCAGCTCACCTACCGAGCAAGATACGCAGTATTTT. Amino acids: CASSSPTEQDTQYF.